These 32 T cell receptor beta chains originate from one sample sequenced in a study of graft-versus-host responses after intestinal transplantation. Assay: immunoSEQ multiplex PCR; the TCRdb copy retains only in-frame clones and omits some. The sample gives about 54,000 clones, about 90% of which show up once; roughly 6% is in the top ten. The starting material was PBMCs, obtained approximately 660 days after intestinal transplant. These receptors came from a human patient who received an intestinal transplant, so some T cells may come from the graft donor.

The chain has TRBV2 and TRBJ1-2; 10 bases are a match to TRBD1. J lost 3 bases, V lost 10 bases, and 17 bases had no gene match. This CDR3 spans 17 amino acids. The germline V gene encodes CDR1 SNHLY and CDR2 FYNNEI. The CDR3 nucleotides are TGTGCCATGCGAGACCGGGACAGGGGTCGAGGGGACTATGGCTACACCTTC. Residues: CAMRDRDRGRGDYGYTF.

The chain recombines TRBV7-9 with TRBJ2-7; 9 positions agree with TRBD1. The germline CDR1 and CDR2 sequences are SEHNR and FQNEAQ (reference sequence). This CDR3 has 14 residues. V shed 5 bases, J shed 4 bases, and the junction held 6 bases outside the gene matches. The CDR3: CASSRRQGGYEQYF. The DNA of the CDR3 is TGTGCCAGCAGCCGTAGACAGGGGGGTTACGAGCAGTACTTC.

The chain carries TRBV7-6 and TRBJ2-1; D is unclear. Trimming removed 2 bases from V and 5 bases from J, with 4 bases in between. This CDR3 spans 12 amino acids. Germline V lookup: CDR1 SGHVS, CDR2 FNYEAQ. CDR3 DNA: TGTGCCAGCAGCTTATTTAACAATGAGCAGTTCTTC. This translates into CASSLFNNEQFF. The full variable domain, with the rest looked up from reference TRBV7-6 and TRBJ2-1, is GAGVSQSPRYKVTKRGQDVALRCDPISGHVSLYWYRQALGQGPEFLTYFNYEAQQDKSGLPNDRFSAERPEGSISTLTIQRTEQRDSAMYRCASSLFNNEQFFGPGTRLTVL.

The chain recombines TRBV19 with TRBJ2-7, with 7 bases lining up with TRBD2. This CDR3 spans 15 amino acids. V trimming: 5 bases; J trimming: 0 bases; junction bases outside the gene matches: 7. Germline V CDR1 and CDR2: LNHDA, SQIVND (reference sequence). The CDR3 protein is CASSQDGGSSYEQYF. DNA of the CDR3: TGTGCCAGTAGTCAGGACGGGGGGAGCTCCTACGAGCAGTACTTC.

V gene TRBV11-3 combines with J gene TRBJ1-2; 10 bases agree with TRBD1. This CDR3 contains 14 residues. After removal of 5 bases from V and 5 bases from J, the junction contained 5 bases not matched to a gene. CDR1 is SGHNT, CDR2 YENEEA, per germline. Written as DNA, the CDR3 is TGTGCCAGCAGCGCGGGACAGGGGCCTTATGGCTACACCTTC. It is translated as CASSAGQGPYGYTF.

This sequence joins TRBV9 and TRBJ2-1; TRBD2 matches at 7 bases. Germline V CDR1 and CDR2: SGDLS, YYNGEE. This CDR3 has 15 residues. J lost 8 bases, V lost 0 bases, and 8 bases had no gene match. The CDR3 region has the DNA TGTGCCAGCAGCGTAGATAGCGGGTCTATCGATGAGCAGTTCTTC. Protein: CASSVDSGSIDEQFF.

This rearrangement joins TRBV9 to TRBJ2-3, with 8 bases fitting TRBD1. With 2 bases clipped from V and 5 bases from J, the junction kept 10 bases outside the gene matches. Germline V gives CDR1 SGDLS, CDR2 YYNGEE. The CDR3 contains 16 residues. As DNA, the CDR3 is TGTGCCAGCAGCGTCGACAGGGGTGGTTCTGAAGATACGCAGTATTTT. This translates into CASSVDRGGSEDTQYF.

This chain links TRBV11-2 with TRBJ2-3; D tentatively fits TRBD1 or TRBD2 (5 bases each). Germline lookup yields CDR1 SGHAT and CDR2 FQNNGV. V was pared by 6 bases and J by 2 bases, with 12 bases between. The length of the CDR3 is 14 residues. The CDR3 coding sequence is TGTGCCAGCAGATCTTCGGGGCTCACAGATACGCAGTATTTT. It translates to CASRSSGLTDTQYF.

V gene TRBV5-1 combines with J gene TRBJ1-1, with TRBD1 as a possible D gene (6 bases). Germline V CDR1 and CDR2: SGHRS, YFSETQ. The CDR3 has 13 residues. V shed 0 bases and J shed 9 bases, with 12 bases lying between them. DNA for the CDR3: TGCGCCAGCAGCTTGGGACAGGATAACCAAGCTTTCTTT. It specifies CASSLGQDNQAFF. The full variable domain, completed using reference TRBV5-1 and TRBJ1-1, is KAGVTQTPRYLIKTRGQQVTLSCSPISGHRSVSWYQQTPGQGLQFLFEYFSETQRNKGNFPGRFSGRQFSNSRSEMNVSTLELGDSALYLCASSLGQDNQAFFGQGTRLTVV.

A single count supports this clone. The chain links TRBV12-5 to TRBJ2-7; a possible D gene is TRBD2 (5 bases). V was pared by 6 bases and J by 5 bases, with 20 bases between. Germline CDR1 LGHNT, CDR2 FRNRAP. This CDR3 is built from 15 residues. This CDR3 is CASGFMEARTNEQYF. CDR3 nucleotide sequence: TGTGCTAGTGGCTTCATGGAGGCTCGGACGAACGAGCAGTACTTC. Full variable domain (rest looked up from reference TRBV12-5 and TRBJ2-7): DARVTQTPRHKVTEMGQEVTMRCQPILGHNTVFWYRQTMMQGLELLAYFRNRAPLDDSGMPKDRFSAEMPDATLATLKIQPSEPRDSAVYFCASGFMEARTNEQYFGPGTRLTVT.

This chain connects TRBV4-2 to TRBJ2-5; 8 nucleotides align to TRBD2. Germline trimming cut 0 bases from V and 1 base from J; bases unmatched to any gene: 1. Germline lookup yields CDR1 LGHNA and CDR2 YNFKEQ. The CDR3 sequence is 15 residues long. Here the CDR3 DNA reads TGTGCCAGCAGCCAAGATCGGGGGGGCCAAGAGACCCAGTACTTC. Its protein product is CASSQDRGGQETQYF.

Here the CDR3 reads CASSLYLGYEQYF. Here the CDR3 DNA reads TGTGCCAGCAGTTTATATTTGGGATACGAGCAGTACTTC. The chain joins TRBV27 to TRBJ2-7; D gene unclear. V shed 1 base and J shed 4 bases, with 8 bases lying between them. CDR3 length: 13 amino acids. Germline lookup yields CDR1 MNHEY and CDR2 SMNVEV (reference sequence).

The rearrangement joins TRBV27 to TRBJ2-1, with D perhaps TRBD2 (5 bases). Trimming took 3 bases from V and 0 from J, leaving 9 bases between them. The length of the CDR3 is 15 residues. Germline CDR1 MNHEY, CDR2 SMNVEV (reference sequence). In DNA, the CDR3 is TGTGCCAGCAGTTTTAAGGACTCCTCCTACAATGAGCAGTTCTTC. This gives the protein CASSFKDSSYNEQFF.

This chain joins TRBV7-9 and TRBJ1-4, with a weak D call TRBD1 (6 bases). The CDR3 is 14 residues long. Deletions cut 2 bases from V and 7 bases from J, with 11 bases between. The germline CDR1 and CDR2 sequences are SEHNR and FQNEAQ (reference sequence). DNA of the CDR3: TGTGCCAGCAGCTTATTCGGAGGGGGTGAAAAACTGTTTTTT. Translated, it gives CASSLFGGGEKLFF. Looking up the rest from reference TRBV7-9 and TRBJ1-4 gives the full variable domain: DTGVSQNPRHKITKRGQNVTFRCDPISEHNRLYWYRQTLGQGPEFLTYFQNEAQLEKSRLLSDRFSAERPKGSFSTLEIQRTEQGDSAMYLCASSLFGGGEKLFFGSGTQLSVL.

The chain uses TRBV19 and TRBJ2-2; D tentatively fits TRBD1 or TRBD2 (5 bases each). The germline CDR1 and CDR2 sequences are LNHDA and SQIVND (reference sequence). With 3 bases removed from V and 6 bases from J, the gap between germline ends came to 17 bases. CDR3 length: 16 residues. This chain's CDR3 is CASSISSWWGSGELFF. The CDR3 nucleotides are TGTGCCAGTAGTATCTCGTCTTGGTGGGGGTCCGGGGAGCTGTTTTTT.

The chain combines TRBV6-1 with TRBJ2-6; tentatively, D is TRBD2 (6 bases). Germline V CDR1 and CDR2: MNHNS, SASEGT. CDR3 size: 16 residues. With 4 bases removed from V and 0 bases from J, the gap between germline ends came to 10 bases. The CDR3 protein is CASSGLAISGANVLTF. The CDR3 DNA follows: TGTGCCAGCAGTGGCCTAGCGATCTCTGGGGCCAACGTCCTGACTTTC.

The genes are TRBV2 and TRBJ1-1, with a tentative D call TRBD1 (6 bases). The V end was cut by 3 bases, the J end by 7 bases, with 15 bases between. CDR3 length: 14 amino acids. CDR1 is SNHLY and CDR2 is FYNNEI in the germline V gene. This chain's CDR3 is CASSDPDRRGEAFF. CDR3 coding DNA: TGTGCCAGCAGTGATCCCGACAGGCGGGGTGAAGCTTTCTTT.

The CDR3 region is CASSGQGINYGYTF. The DNA for the CDR3 is TGTGCCAGCAGCGGACAGGGGATTAACTATGGCTACACCTTC. The chain joins TRBV11-3 to TRBJ1-2; 9 nucleotides agree with TRBD1. The CDR3 length is 14 residues. In germline, CDR1 is SGHNT, CDR2 YENEEA. The V gene end was trimmed by 5 bases and the J gene end by 1 base; junction bases not matched to a gene: 2.

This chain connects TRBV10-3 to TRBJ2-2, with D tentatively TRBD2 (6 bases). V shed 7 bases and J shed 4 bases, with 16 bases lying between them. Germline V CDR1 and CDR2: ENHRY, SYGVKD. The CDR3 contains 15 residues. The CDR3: CAINTAGLSTGELFF. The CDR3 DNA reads TGTGCCATCAATACAGCGGGTTTGAGCACCGGGGAGCTGTTTTTT.

The DNA for the CDR3 is TGTGCCAGCAGCGGACGGGATTACCCCAATGAGCAGTTCTTC. Protein: CASSGRDYPNEQFF. This chain joins TRBV9 and TRBJ2-1; D is possibly TRBD2 (5 bases). CDR3 length: 14 amino acids. V gave up 3 bases and J gave up 6 bases, with 13 bases separating them. CDR1 and CDR2 from the germline V gene are SGDLS and YYNGEE.

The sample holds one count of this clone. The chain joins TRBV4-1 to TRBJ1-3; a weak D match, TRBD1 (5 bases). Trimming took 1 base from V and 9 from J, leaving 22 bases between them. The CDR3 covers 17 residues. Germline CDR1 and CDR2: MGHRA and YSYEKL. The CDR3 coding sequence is TGCGCCAGCAGCCAAGGGGCCGGGGGACGTCGGGAACGCACCATATATTTT. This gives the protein CASSQGAGGRRERTIYF.

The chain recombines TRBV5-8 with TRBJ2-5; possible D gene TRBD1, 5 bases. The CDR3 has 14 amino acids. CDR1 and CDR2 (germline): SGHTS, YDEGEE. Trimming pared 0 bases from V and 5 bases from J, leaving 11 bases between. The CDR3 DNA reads TGTGCCAGCAGCTTGGAGGGGCGCCGGGAGACCCAGTACTTC. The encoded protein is CASSLEGRRETQYF.

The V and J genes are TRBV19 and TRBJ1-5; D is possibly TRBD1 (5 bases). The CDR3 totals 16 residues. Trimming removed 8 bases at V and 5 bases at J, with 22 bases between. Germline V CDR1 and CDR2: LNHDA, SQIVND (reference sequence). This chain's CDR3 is CASSRGRGGDYQPQHF. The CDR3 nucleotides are TGTGCCAGTTCACGGGGGAGGGGTGGGGATTATCAGCCCCAGCATTTT.

The CDR3 region is CASSLGGPYTF. The CDR3 DNA reads as TGTGCCAGCAGCTTAGGTGGGCCCTACACCTTC. This chain joins TRBV7-8 and TRBJ1-2; D gene unclear. Between the trimmed V and J ends, which lost 1 base and 10 bases, there was a span of 7 bases. In germline, CDR1 is SGHVS, CDR2 FQNEAQ. The CDR3 totals 11 residues.

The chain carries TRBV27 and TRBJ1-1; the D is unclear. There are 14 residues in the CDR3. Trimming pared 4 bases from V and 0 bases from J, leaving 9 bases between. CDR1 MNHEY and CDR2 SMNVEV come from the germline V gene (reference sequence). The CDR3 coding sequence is TGTGCCAGCAGTTCCGTGCTCATGAACACTGAAGCTTTCTTT. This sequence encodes CASSSVLMNTEAFF.

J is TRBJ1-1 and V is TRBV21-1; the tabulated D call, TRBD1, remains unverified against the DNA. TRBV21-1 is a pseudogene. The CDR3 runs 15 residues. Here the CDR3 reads CASRRQGSVNTEAFF. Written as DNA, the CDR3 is TGTGCCAGCAGAAGACAGGGGTCGGTGAACACTGAAGCTTTCTTT.

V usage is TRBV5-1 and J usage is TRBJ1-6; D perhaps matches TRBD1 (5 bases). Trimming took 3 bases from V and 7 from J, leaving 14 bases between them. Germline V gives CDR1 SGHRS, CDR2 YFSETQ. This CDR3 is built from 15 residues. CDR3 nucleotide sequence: TGCGCCAGCAGCTGGGAGGGACGGCAAAATTCACCCCTCCACTTT. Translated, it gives CASSWEGRQNSPLHF.

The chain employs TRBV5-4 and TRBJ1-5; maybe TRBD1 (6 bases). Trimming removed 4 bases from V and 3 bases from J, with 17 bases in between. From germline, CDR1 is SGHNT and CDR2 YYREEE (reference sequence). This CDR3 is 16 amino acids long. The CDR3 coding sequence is TGTGCCAGCAGCGCGGGAGGGGGGCAGGTCAATCAGCCCCAGCATTTT. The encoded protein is CASSAGGGQVNQPQHF.

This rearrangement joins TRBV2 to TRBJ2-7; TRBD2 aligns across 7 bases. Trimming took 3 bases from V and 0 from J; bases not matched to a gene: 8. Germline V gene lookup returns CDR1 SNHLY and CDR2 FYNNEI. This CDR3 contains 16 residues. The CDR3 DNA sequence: TGTGCCAGCAGTGACCCGGGACTACCGAGCTCCTACGAGCAGTACTTC. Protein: CASSDPGLPSSYEQYF.

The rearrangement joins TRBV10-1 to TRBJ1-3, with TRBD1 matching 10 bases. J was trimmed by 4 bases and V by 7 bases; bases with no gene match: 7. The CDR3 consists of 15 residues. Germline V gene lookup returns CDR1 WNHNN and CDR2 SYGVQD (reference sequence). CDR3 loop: CASTGTGATGNTIYF. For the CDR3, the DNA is TGCGCCAGCACCGGGACAGGGGCTACGGGAAACACCATATATTTT.

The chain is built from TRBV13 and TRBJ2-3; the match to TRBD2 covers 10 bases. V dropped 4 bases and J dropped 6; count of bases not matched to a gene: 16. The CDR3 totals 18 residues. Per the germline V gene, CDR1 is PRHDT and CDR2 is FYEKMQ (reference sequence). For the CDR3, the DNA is TGTGCCAGCAGCTCCACCTTCGGACTAGCGGAGGTAGTGGATACGCAGTATTTT. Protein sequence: CASSSTFGLAEVVDTQYF.

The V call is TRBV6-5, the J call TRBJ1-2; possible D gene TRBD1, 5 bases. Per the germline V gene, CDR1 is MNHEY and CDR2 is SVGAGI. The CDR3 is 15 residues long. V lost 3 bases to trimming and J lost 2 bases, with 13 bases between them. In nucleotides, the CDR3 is TGTGCCAGCAGTTATACGGGACGGGCAAACTATGGCTACACCTTC. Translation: CASSYTGRANYGYTF.